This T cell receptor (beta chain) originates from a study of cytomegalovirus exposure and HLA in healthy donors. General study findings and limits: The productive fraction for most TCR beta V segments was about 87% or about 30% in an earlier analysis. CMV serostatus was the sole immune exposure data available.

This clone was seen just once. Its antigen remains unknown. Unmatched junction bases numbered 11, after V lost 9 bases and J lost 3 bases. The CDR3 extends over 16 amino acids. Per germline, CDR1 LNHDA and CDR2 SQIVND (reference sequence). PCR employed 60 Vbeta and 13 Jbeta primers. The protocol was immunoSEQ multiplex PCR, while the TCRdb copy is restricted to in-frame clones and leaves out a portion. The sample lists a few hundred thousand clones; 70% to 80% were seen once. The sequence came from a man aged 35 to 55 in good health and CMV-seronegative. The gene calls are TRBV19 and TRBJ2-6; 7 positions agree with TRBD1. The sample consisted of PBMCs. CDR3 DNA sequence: TGTGCCAGCAGGAACCCCGGGACAGTTGGGGCCAACGTCCTGACTTTC. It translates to CASRNPGTVGANVLTF.